This TCR beta chain derives from a study of T cell responses to AZD1222 COVID-19 vaccine (TCRdb year 2021). Looking at the study overall: AZD1222 recipients whose second dose came at about 4 weeks and those whose second dose came at about 12 weeks were combined into one group, since spike-specific TCR depth and breadth did not differ between the two schedules. Trial participants were enrolled by age into 18-55, 56-69 and 70-plus year subgroups, with approximately 150, 30 and 60 TCR-sequenced participants respectively. TCR sequencing covered some 250 trial participants: 200 to 210 given two doses of AZD1222 and about 26 given two doses of MenACWY control vaccine.

For this chain, trimming is 8 bases at the V end and 3 bases at the J end, and the number of junction bases without a gene match is 7. Based on the germline V gene (reference sequence), the CDR1 and CDR2 sequences are SEHNR and FQNEAQ. From its cysteine to its phenylalanine, the CDR3 spans 13 amino acids. CDR3 DNA only is kept here, 39 bases in frame from base 1. Turning to this clone: There is no known antigen for this receptor. No base quality values were provided; no much bigger clone lies one nucleotide off.

General findings and caveats noted by the study authors: Most participants were white British and females outnumbered males, and the authors suggested that clonal diversity may have been underestimated. Reportedly, close to half of the unique spike-specific TCRs recognized epitopes lying outside the regions that are mutated in the B.1.351 and B.1.1.7 variants. After two AZD1222 doses, both the breadth and the depth of spike-specific TCRs were significantly higher than at day 0 and than in MenACWY recipients. CD4 TCRs associated with the vaccine covered the entire spike protein, and the dominant responses were in regions 160-218 and 743-854. Because no samples from the day 14 peak response were available, repertoires could be characterized only after the peak T cell response. In the small 56-69-year group, the increase in depth fell short of significance, most likely because of low power. Only five or six AZD1222 recipients were SARS-CoV-2 seropositive at baseline, limiting conclusions about previously exposed vaccinees.

This specimen's time point label, per the study, means: baseline before first vaccination. Samples from vaccinated people were obtained from the UK trials COV001 and COV002, which included a single-blind randomized controlled phase 2/3 trial of AZD1222 (ChAdOx1 nCoV-19) in healthy adults. Trial participant PBMC samples were collected at day 0 and day 28 after the second dose for TCRbeta chain sequencing. The CDR3 regions of human TCRbeta chains were subjected to immunosequencing. The paper's processing steps were these. TCRs in the repertoires were compared against a reference library of SARS-CoV-2-specific TCRs that had been generated with the MIRA antigen-specificity platform. Breadth was defined as the fraction of unique TCRs that were SARS-CoV-2-associated, and depth was defined as the fraction of total T cells that were SARS-CoV-2-associated. Using the MIRA data, every spike-specific TCR was mapped to the spike region that the TCR reacted to and assigned to either a CD4 or a CD8 class. Log10-transformed breadth and depth values were compared by one-way ANOVA with Sidak's multiple comparisons tests. TCRdb carries this immuneACCESS record with in-frame sequences only. Its versions omit some clonotypes, under half of them owing to an unresolved V gene in the studies checked, with the rest unexplained. That table is the source of V, J and clone size, and D and trimming were worked out from the DNA. The sample table lists some 120,000 clones, 92% of them with a count of one. Clones ranked in the top ten supply 1.1% of the sample.

The rearranged segments are TRBV7-9 and TRBJ2-7; TRBD1 lines up with 7 middle nucleotides. The source was peripheral blood, collected on day 0 of AZD1222 vaccination. This TCR derives from an adult in good health. CDR3 reads: CASDQGVGYEQYF. The DNA reads TGTGCCAGCGATCAGGGGGTAGGCTACGAGCAGTACTTC.